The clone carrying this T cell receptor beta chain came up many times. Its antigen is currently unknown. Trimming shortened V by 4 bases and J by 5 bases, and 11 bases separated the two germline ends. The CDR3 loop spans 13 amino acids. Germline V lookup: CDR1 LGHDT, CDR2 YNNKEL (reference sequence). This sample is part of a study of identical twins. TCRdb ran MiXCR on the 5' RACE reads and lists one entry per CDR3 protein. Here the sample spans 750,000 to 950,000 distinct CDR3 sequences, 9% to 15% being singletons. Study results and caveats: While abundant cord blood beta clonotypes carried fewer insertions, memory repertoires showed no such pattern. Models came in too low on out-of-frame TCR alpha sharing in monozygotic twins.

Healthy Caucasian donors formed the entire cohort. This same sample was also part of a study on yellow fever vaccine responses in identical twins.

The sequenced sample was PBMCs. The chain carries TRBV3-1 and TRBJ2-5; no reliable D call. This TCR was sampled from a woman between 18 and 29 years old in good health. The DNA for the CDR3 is TGTGCCAGCAGCCCCGGGCCCATGGAGACCCAGTACTTC. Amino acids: CASSPGPMETQYF.